Presented here are 9 T cell receptor beta chains from one specimen sequenced in a study of cytomegalovirus exposure and HLA in healthy donors. The PCR had 60 Vbeta and 13 Jbeta primers. The assay was immunoSEQ multiplex PCR, and TCRdb's table has in-frame clones only and misses some. The sample contains roughly 160,000 clones, about 80% of which appear only once. The sample comprised PBMCs. These receptors were collected from a man aged 25 to 40 in good health and CMV-seronegative.

In its sample, this clone was seen once. The rearrangement links TRBV7-9 to TRBJ2-1; a weak D match, TRBD2 (5 bases). V was pared by 8 bases and J by 4 bases, with 6 bases between. CDR1 is SEHNR and CDR2 is FQNEAQ in the germline V gene (reference sequence). The CDR3 sequence is 11 residues long. The DNA of the CDR3 is TGTGCCAGCCGGGATTACAATGAGCAGTTCTTC. It specifies CASRDYNEQFF.

CDR3 amino acids: CASSSGSGSRETQYF. The CDR3 DNA follows: TGTGCCAGCAGCTCGGGGAGCGGGTCTCGAGAGACCCAGTACTTC. V gene TRBV7-9 combines with J gene TRBJ2-5; perhaps TRBD2 as D (6 bases). Germline CDR1 and CDR2: SEHNR and FQNEAQ (reference sequence). Trimming removed 4 bases at V and 4 bases at J, with 16 bases between. The CDR3 has 15 residues.

J is TRBJ1-2 and V is TRBV5-4, with 8 bases identical to TRBD1. V lost 3 bases, J lost 8 bases, and 9 bases stayed unmatched. This CDR3 has 14 amino acids. Germline values: CDR1 SGHNT, CDR2 YYREEE (reference sequence). CDR3 in DNA: TGTGCCAGCAGCTCCCAGGACAGGGAGGAAGGCTACACCTTC. This codes for CASSSQDREEGYTF. Variable domain in full (rest from reference TRBV5-4 and TRBJ1-2): ETGVTQSPTHLIKTRGQQVTLRCSSQSGHNTVSWYQQALGQGPQFIFQYYREEENGRGNFPPRFSGLQFPNYSSELNVNALELDDSALYLCASSSQDREEGYTFGSGTRLTVV.

This chain links TRBV7-9 with TRBJ2-7, with D perhaps TRBD1 (6 bases). Trimming removed 0 bases from V and 3 bases from J, with 18 bases in between. The germline gives CDR1 SEHNR, CDR2 FQNEAQ (reference sequence). There are 17 residues in the CDR3. The CDR3 loop reads CASSLALIGTPIYEQYF. For the CDR3, the DNA is TGTGCCAGCAGCTTAGCGCTGATCGGGACACCCATCTACGAGCAGTACTTC.

This clone is a singleton in its sample. The rearrangement links TRBV7-9 to TRBJ1-1; 8 nucleotides line up with TRBD1. Germline V gives CDR1 SEHNR, CDR2 FQNEAQ (reference sequence). There are 15 residues in the CDR3. Trimming at V came to 5 bases and at J to 1 base, leaving 6 bases not matched to a gene. CDR3 nucleotide sequence: TGTGCCAGCAGCCCGTCAGGGGGCGGGAACACTGAAGCTTTCTTT. As protein: CASSPSGGGNTEAFF.

The chain links TRBV28 to TRBJ2-7, with a weak D call TRBD1 (5 bases). With 0 bases removed from V and 3 bases from J, the gap between germline ends came to 6 bases. Germline-derived CDR1 and CDR2 are MDHEN and SYDVKM. CDR3 length: 13 amino acids. CDR3 sequence reads: CASSLWQGYEQYF. The DNA for the CDR3 is TGTGCCAGCAGTTTATGGCAGGGCTACGAGCAGTACTTC.

The CDR3 is CASSYDRTGSYEQYF. The CDR3 region has the DNA TGTGCCAGCAGTTACGACCGAACGGGGTCCTACGAGCAGTACTTC. V gene TRBV6-6 combines with J gene TRBJ2-7; tentative D call: TRBD2 (5 bases). The V and J ends lost 2 bases and 1 base respectively, with 12 bases between them. Germline-derived CDR1 and CDR2 are MNHNY and SVGAGI (reference sequence). There are 15 residues in the CDR3.

This clone was seen more than once but under ten times. The chain joins TRBV6-1 to TRBJ1-5; perhaps TRBD1 as D (6 bases). V lost 7 bases and J 7 bases, leaving 20 bases between the germline ends. The length of the CDR3 is 15 residues. Germline V lookup: CDR1 MNHNS, CDR2 SASEGT. The CDR3 DNA is TGTGCCAGCATCTTCCAGGGGTCCTCGCCCCAGCCCCAGCATTTT. The encoded protein is CASIFQGSSPQPQHF.

This chain joins TRBV7-8 and TRBJ2-7; perhaps TRBD2 as D (5 bases). V was cut by 5 bases and J by 6 bases, with 17 bases left in between. Germline CDR1 is SGHVS and CDR2 is FQNEAQ. The CDR3 contains 14 residues. CDR3 bases: TGTGCCAGCAGCGTTATTGCCCCAGGAGGCGAGCAGTACTTC. As protein: CASSVIAPGGEQYF.